The entry below gives a single T cell receptor (beta chain) sequence along with its context. Germline CDR1 MGHDK, CDR2 SYGVNS. The CDR3 has 16 amino acids. V was clipped by 1 base and J by 1 base, with 10 bases between them. Produced via immunoSEQ multiplex PCR; TCRdb's table is partial and in-frame only. The data show fewer than 90,000 clones, with around 87% seen just once and about a fifth held by the top ten. These data originate in a study of control samples from healthy donors and cancer patients. This sequence joins TRBV25-1 and TRBJ2-2; D not certain. The clonotype was recovered from a man in his fifties in good health. Sequenced sample: blood. For the CDR3, the DNA is TGTGCCAGCAGTGAATCATTATTGGGGAACACCGGGGAGCTGTTTTTT. The encoded protein is CASSESLLGNTGELFF.